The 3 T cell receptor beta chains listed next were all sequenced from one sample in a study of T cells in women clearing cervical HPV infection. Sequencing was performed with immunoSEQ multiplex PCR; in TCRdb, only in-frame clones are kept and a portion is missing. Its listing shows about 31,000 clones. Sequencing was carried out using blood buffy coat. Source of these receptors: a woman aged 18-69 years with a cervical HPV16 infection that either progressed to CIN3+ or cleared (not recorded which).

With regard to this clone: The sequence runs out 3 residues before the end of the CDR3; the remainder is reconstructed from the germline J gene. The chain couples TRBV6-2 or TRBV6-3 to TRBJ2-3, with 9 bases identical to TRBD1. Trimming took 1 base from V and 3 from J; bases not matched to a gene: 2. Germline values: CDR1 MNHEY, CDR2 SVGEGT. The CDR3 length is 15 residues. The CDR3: CASSYFGTGTDTQYF. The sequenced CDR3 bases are TGTGCCAGCAGTTACTTCGGGACAGGGACAGATACG.

The CDR3 region is CASSFGQTYEQYF. The sequenced CDR3 bases are TGTGCCAGCAGCTTCGGACAGACCTACGAG. V and J are TRBV7-6 and TRBJ2-7; TRBD1 is a possible D gene (6 bases). The read finishes 3 residues shy of the CDR3 end, and the germline J gene is used to complete it. Germline CDR1 and CDR2: SGHVS and FNYEAQ. This CDR3 is 13 amino acids long. V was shortened by 3 bases and J by 2 bases, with 8 bases between the two germline ends.

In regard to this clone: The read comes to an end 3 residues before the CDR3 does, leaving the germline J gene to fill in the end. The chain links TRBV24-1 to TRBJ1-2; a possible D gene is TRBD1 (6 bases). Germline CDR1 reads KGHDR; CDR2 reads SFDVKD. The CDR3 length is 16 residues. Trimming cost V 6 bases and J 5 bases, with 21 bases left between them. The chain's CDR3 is CATSLGAGKGSYGYTF. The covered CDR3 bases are TGTGCCACCAGTTTGGGGGCCGGAAAGGGCTCTTATGGC.